The sequence of this T cell receptor (beta chain) was determined in a study of shared clonotypes between healthy human individuals. Assay used: immunoSEQ multiplex PCR; TCRdb lists only in-frame clones, some missing. The table includes roughly 2,000,000 clones, roughly 95% detected once. From germline, CDR1 is LGHNA and CDR2 YSLEER. There are 15 residues in the CDR3. V lost 3 bases, J lost 4 bases, and 1 base stayed unmatched. Concerning this clone: Other DNA sequences in the same sample also yield this CDR3.

Naivety among CD8 cells was defined by CD45RO negativity and positive CCR7 selection, thereby excluding terminally differentiated effector memory CD45RA+ cells. V gene TRBV4-3 combines with J gene TRBJ2-1, with 12 bases identical to TRBD2. Sequencing was carried out using naive CD8+ T cells sorted from blood. The clonotype was recovered from a young man in good health. CDR3: CASSHGTSGYNEQFF. The DNA of the CDR3 is TGCGCCAGCAGCCACGGGACTAGCGGGTACAATGAGCAGTTCTTC.